The present TCR beta chain was sequenced within a study of T cell changes during pregnancy in multiple sclerosis. This CDR3 region has 16 residues. Germline V CDR1 and CDR2: MNHNY, SVGAGI (reference sequence). V dropped 1 base and J dropped 2 bases, with 12 bases sitting between them. TCRdb keeps only in-frame clones here, not all; method: immunoSEQ multiplex PCR. The data hold tens of thousands of clones, with roughly 90% observed a single time. The origin of this receptor is a female donor with multiple sclerosis, enrolled in a pregnancy study. The chain uses TRBV6-6 and TRBJ1-5; D is uncertain. The input for sequencing was peripheral blood, taken in the third trimester of pregnancy. The CDR3 DNA sequence: TGTGCCAGCAGTTACTACGGGGTCCGGGGCAATCAGCCCCAGCATTTT. Its protein is CASSYYGVRGNQPQHF.